Listed below are T cell receptor beta chains from one sample, sequenced in a study of cytomegalovirus exposure and HLA in healthy donors. Data came from immunoSEQ multiplex PCR; TCRdb stores just in-frame clones and leaves some out. The sample gives about 100,000 clones, around 74% of which show up once; roughly 7% is in the top ten. The source material was PBMCs. All receptors derive from a middle-aged man in good health and CMV-seropositive. The CDR3 runs from the conserved cysteine through the conserved F or W. Fields, in order: CDR3 length, D gene, J gene, V gene, clone size, CDR3 protein, CDR3 DNA. D genes are given only for firm matches. Rows give clone size only sometimes, using once, few, many, or a class for an expanded clone.

17,TRBD1,TRBJ2-7,TRBV7-7,.,CASSSLGKDRLAYEQYF,TGTGCTAGCAGCTCCCTCGGGAAGGACAGGCTTGCCTACGAGCAGTACTTC
15,.,TRBJ2-1,TRBV9,.,CASSRQTGSYNEQFF,TGTGCCAGCAGCAGACAAACAGGCTCCTACAATGAGCAGTTCTTC
15,TRBD1,TRBJ1-5,TRBV28,.,CACWGTGGKNQPQHF,TGTGCCTGCTGGGGGACAGGGGGGAAAAATCAGCCCCAGCATTTT
14,.,TRBJ2-3,TRBV6-6,few,CASSTGVGSDTQYF,TGTGCCAGCAGTACGGGGGTGGGGTCAGATACGCAGTATTTT
14,.,TRBJ1-5,TRBV6-1,.,CASTSHRVGQPQHF,TGTGCCAGCACCTCCCACAGGGTAGGGCAGCCCCAGCATTTT
13,TRBD1,TRBJ2-7,TRBV29-1,.,CSGTGGEPVEQYF,TGCAGCGGCACAGGGGGTGAACCGGTCGAGCAGTACTTC
11,.,TRBJ1-3,TRBV25-1,once,CASSEGGTIYF,TGTGCCAGCAGTGAGGGGGGCACCATATATTTT
14,.,TRBJ1-1,TRBV29-1,.,CSVQERTENTEAFF,TGCAGCGTTCAGGAAAGGACAGAGAACACTGAAGCTTTCTTT
15,TRBD1,TRBJ2-2,TRBV5-1,few,CASSPGQGGAGELFF,TGCGCCAGCAGCCCCGGACAGGGGGGGGCCGGGGAGCTGTTTTTT
13,.,TRBJ1-5,TRBV10-1,.,CASSDRGSQPQHF,TGCGCCAGCAGTGATAGGGGAAGTCAGCCCCAGCATTTT
15,.,TRBJ1-2,TRBV29-1,.,CSVEDLFRTASGYTF,TGCAGCGTTGAAGATCTATTTCGGACAGCCAGTGGCTACACCTTC
13,.,TRBJ2-3,TRBV19,.,CASSIGGPDTQYF,TGTGCCAGTAGTATCGGTGGTCCGGATACGCAGTATTTT
16,TRBD2,TRBJ2-5,TRBV7-8,once,CASSTRAGEYQETQYF,TGTGCCAGCAGCACAAGAGCGGGAGAGTACCAAGAGACCCAGTACTTC
15,TRBD2,TRBJ2-1,TRBV19,many,CASSTLAGGPGEQFF,TGTGCCAGTAGTACGTTAGCGGGAGGGCCGGGTGAGCAGTTCTTC
17,TRBD1,TRBJ1-5,TRBV12-5,.,CASGLERDRVTNQPQHF,TGTGCTAGTGGTTTGGAAAGGGACAGGGTAACCAATCAGCCCCAGCATTTT
13,TRBD1,TRBJ2-3,TRBV5-4,.,CASSPDRADTQYF,TGTGCCAGCAGTCCTGACAGGGCAGATACGCAGTATTTT
13,TRBD2,TRBJ2-3,TRBV7-2,.,CASSWVAGDTQYF,TGTGCCAGCAGCTGGGTAGCGGGAGATACGCAGTATTTT
13,.,TRBJ1-5,TRBV4-2,.,CASSLLQGQPQHF,TGTGCCAGCAGCCTCCTACAGGGCCAGCCCCAGCATTTT
17,TRBD1,TRBJ1-3,TRBV5-4,.,CASSTYRQGYSGNTIYF,TGTGCCAGCAGCACGTATAGACAGGGCTACTCTGGAAACACCATATATTTT
14,TRBD1,TRBJ1-2,TRBV9,few,CASSLRAGGGSYTF,TGTGCCAGCAGCCTGCGGGCAGGGGGCGGAAGCTACACCTTC
15,.,TRBJ1-6,TRBV5-1,.,CASSLGRSIDSPLHF,TGCGCCAGCAGCTTGGGCAGGTCTATAGATTCACCCCTCCACTTT
15,.,TRBJ1-2,TRBV27,.,CASSLRANLLLGYTF,TGTGCCAGCAGTCTCAGGGCGAACTTGCTCCTTGGCTACACCTTC
14,.,TRBJ2-3,TRBV5-1,.,CASSSGMGTDTQYF,TGCGCCAGCAGCAGCGGAATGGGCACAGATACGCAGTATTTT
15,TRBD1,TRBJ1-1,TRBV7-9,few,CASSFGTGVNTEAFF,TGTGCCAGCAGTTTTGGGACAGGCGTGAACACTGAAGCTTTCTTT
13,TRBD2,TRBJ2-7,TRBV5-6,few,CASSWSGTYEQYF,TGTGCCAGCAGCTGGAGCGGGACCTACGAGCAGTACTTC
16,TRBD2,TRBJ2-3,TRBV29-1,.,CSATGGLAGGSDTQYF,TGCAGCGCCACAGGGGGACTAGCGGGAGGGTCAGATACGCAGTATTTT
14,TRBD2,TRBJ2-7,TRBV29-1,.,CSVEDPLAAYEQYF,TGCAGCGTTGAAGACCCACTAGCGGCCTACGAGCAGTACTTC
19,.,TRBJ2-1,TRBV9,.,CASSVGRWGGGVSYNEQFF,TGTGCCAGCAGCGTAGGGAGGTGGGGCGGGGGCGTCTCCTACAATGAGCAGTTCTTC
13,TRBD2,TRBJ2-5,TRBV13,.,CASSFRRGETQYF,TGTGCCAGCAGCTTTCGGCGGGGGGAGACCCAGTACTTC
16,.,TRBJ1-6,TRBV4-3,.,CASSQDGRPRDSPLHF,TGCGCCAGCAGCCAAGATGGTAGGCCTCGGGATTCACCCCTCCACTTT
15,.,TRBJ1-5,TRBV27,.,CASALGGVSNQPQHF,TGTGCCAGCGCCCTAGGGGGTGTCAGCAATCAGCCCCAGCATTTT
11,.,TRBJ2-7,TRBV10-2,.,CASSGVHEQYF,TGCGCCAGCAGTGGAGTCCACGAGCAGTACTTC
15,.,TRBJ1-3,TRBV5-1,.,CASRLGELVGNTIYF,TGCGCCAGCAGGTTGGGGGAGCTAGTTGGAAACACCATATATTTT
16,.,TRBJ2-3,TRBV7-6,.,CASSCRDTKITDTQYF,TGTGCCAGCAGCTGCCGGGATACTAAAATCACAGATACGCAGTATTTT
15,TRBD1,TRBJ2-5,TRBV5-6,.,CASSPKQGNQETQYF,TGTGCCAGCAGCCCTAAACAGGGGAACCAAGAGACCCAGTACTTC
14,.,TRBJ2-3,TRBV7-9,.,CASSLVVGTDTQYF,TGTGCCAGCAGCTTAGTTGTAGGCACAGATACGCAGTATTTT
14,TRBD2,TRBJ2-7,TRBV7-9,.,CASSLGGLASEQYF,TGTGCCAGCAGCTTAGGGGGACTAGCGAGTGAGCAGTACTTC
12,.,TRBJ2-5,TRBV19,.,CASSGDQETQYF,TGTGCCAGTAGCGGGGACCAAGAGACCCAGTACTTC
13,.,TRBJ2-7,TRBV10-3,.,CAIGQGVGSEQYF,TGTGCCATCGGGCAGGGTGTTGGTAGCGAGCAGTACTTC
16,.,TRBJ2-3,TRBV28,.,CASSLDGTTSTDTQYF,TGTGCCAGCAGTTTAGATGGGACAACTAGCACAGATACGCAGTATTTT
14,.,TRBJ2-7,TRBV27,few,CASSLSEVSPEQYF,TGTGCCAGCAGTTTATCGGAGGTGAGCCCCGAGCAGTACTTC
15,.,TRBJ1-6,TRBV19,.,CASQDWRAYNSPLHF,TGTGCCAGCCAAGACTGGCGGGCCTATAATTCACCCCTCCACTTT
15,TRBD1,TRBJ2-3,TRBV7-6,once,CASSSGQGVTDTQYF,TGTGCCAGCAGCTCCGGACAGGGGGTGACAGATACGCAGTATTTT
13,.,TRBJ2-3,TRBV7-2,once,CASSWTEADTQYF,TGTGCCAGCAGCTGGACAGAGGCAGATACGCAGTATTTT
17,.,TRBJ2-3,TRBV5-1,.,CASSLTRDRASTDTQYF,TGCGCCAGCAGCCTTACCCGAGACAGAGCTAGCACAGATACGCAGTATTTT
14,TRBD2,TRBJ2-1,TRBV5-1,.,CASSLEGLVNEQFF,TGCGCCAGCAGCTTGGAGGGACTAGTCAATGAGCAGTTCTTC
15,TRBD1,TRBJ2-3,TRBV7-9,.,CASVKQGAHTDTQYF,TGTGCCAGCGTAAAACAGGGGGCCCACACAGATACGCAGTATTTT
15,TRBD2,TRBJ2-5,TRBV6-4,.,CASSDPPGLKVTQYF,TGTGCCAGCAGTGACCCCCCGGGACTAAAAGTAACCCAGTACTTC
16,.,TRBJ1-2,TRBV7-2,.,CASSRGGQLANYGYTF,TGTGCCAGCAGCCGAGGAGGACAGTTAGCTAACTATGGCTACACCTTC
14,TRBD1,TRBJ1-2,TRBV5-4,once,CASSFDRVGYGYTF,TGTGCCAGCAGCTTTGACAGGGTCGGCTATGGCTACACCTTC
15,TRBD2,TRBJ2-7,TRBV4-3,.,CASSQDRGGSYEQYF,TGCGCCAGCAGCCAAGATCGGGGGGGCTCCTACGAGCAGTACTTC
13,.,TRBJ2-7,TRBV2,.,CASIMAGTYEQYF,TGTGCCAGCATCATGGCGGGAACGTACGAGCAGTACTTC
16,TRBD1,TRBJ2-5,TRBV11-2,.,CASSPFRTGVQETQYF,TGTGCCAGCAGCCCATTCCGGACAGGGGTTCAAGAGACCCAGTACTTC
18,TRBD1,TRBJ1-6,TRBV5-5,.,CASSLAAGQSSYNSPLHF,TGTGCCAGCAGCTTGGCTGCGGGACAGAGCTCCTATAATTCACCCCTCCACTTT
15,TRBD1,TRBJ1-2,TRBV16,few,CASSQPGQGVWGYTF,TGTGCCAGCAGCCAACCGGGACAGGGGGTCTGGGGCTACACCTTC